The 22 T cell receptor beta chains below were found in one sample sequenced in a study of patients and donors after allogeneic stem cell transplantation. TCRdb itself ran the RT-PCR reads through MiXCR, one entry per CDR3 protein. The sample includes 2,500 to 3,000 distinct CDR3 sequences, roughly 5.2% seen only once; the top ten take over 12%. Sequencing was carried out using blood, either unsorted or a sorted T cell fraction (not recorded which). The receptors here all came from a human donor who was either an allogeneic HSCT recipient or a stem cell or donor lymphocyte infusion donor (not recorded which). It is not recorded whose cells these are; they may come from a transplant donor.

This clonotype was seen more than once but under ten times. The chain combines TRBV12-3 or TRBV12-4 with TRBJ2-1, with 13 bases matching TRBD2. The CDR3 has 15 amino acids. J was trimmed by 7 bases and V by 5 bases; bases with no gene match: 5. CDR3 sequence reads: CASSPTSGRGNEQFF. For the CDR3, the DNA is TGTGCCAGCAGTCCAACTAGCGGGAGGGGTAATGAGCAGTTCTTC.

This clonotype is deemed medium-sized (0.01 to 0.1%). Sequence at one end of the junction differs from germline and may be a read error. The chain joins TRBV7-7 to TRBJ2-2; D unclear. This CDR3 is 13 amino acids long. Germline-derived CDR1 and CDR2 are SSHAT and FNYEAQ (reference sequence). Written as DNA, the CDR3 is TGTGCTAGCAGCTCAGCGAACACCGGGGAGCTGTTTTTT. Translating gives CASSSANTGELFF.

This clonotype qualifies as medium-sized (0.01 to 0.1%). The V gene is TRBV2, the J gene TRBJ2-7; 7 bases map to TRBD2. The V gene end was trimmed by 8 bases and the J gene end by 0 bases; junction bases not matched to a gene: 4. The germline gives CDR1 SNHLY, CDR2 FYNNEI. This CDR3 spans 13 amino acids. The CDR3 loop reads CASGDYNSYEQYF. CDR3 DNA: TGTGCCAGCGGGGACTACAACTCCTACGAGCAGTACTTC.

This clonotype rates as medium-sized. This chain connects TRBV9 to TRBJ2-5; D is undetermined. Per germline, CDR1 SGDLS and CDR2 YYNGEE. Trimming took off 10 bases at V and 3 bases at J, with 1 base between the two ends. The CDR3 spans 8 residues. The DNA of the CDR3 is TGTGCCGAAGAGACCCAGTACTTC. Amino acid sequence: CAEETQYF.

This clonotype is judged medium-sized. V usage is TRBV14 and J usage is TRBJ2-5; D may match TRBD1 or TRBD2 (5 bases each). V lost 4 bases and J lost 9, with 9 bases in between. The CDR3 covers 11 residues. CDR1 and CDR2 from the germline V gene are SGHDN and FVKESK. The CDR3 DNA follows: TGTGCCAGCAGCCGCTTGGGGGCCCAGTACTTC. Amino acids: CASSRLGAQYF.

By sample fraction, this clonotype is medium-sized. The CDR3 bases are TGCAGTGCTAGTCTCCAGAGAGGGAATTCACCCCTCCACTTT. It encodes CSASLQRGNSPLHF. The chain recombines TRBV20-1 with TRBJ1-6, with no clear D. V gave up 3 bases and J gave up 7 bases, with 13 bases separating them. CDR1 and CDR2 from the germline V gene are DFQATT and SNEGSKA (reference sequence). There are 14 residues in the CDR3.

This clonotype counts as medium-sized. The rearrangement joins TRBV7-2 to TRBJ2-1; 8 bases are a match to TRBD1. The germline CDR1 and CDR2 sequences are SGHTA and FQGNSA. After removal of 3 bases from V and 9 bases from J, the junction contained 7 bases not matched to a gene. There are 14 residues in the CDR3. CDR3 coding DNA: TGTGCCAGCAGCTTCGGACAGGGATGGGGTGAGCAGTTCTTC. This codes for CASSFGQGWGEQFF.

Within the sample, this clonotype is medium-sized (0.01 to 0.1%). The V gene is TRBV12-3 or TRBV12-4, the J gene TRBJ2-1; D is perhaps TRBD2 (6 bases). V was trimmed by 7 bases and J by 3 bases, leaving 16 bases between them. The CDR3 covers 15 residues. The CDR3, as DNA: TGTGCCAGCACTACACGGGAGCCCCGCTACAATGAGCAGTTCTTC. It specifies CASTTREPRYNEQFF.

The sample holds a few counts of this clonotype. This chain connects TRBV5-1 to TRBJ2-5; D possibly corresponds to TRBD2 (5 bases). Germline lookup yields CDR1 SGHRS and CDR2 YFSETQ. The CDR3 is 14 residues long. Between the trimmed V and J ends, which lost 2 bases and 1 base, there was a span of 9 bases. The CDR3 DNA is TGCGCCAGCAGCTTCCAGAGCGGCCAAGAGACCCAGTACTTC. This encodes CASSFQSGQETQYF.

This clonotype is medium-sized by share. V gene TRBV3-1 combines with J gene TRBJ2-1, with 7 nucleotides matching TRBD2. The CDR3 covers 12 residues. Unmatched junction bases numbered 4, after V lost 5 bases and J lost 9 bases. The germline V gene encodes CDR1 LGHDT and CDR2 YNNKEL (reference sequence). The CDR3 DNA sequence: TGTGCCAGCAGCGTGGCGGGAGCTGAGCAGTTCTTC. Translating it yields CASSVAGAEQFF.

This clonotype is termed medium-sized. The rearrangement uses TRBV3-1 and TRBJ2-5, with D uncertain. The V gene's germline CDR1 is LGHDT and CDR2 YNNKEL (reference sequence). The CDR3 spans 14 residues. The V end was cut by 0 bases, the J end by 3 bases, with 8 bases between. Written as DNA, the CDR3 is TGTGCCAGCAGCCAAGATCAGGCTAAAGAGACCCAGTACTTC. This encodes CASSQDQAKETQYF.

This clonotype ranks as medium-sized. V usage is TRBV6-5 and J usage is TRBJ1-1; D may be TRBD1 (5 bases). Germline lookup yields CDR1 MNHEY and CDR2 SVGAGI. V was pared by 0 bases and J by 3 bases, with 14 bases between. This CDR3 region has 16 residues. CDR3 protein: CASSYSASGGDTEAFF. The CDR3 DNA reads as TGTGCCAGCAGTTACTCGGCCTCCGGGGGTGACACTGAAGCTTTCTTT.

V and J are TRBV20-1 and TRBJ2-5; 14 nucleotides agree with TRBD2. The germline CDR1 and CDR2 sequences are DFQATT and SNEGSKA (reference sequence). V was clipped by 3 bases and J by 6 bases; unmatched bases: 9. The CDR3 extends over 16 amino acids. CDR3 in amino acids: CSASPTSGRAAKTQYF. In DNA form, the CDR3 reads TGCAGTGCTAGCCCGACTAGCGGGAGGGCCGCGAAGACCCAGTACTTC.

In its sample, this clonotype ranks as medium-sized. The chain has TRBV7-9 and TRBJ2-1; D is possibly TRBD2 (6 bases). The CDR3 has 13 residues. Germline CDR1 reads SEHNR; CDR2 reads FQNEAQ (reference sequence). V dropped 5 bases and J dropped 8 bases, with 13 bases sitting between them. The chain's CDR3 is CASSRTRRDEQFF. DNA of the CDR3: TGTGCCAGCAGCCGTACTAGGAGGGATGAGCAGTTCTTC. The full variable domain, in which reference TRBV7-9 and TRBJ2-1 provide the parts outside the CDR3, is DTGVSQNPRHKITKRGQNVTFRCDPISEHNRLYWYRQTLGQGPEFLTYFQNEAQLEKSRLLSDRFSAERPKGSFSTLEIQRTEQGDSAMYLCASSRTRRDEQFFGPGTRLTVL.

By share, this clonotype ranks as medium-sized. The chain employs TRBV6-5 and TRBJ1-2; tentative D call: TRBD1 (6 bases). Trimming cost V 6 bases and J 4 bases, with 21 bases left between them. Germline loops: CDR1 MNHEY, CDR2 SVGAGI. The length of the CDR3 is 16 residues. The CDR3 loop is CASSRGGGGDGYGYTF. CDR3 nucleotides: TGTGCCAGCAGCAGGGGAGGGGGGGGCGACGGCTATGGCTACACCTTC.

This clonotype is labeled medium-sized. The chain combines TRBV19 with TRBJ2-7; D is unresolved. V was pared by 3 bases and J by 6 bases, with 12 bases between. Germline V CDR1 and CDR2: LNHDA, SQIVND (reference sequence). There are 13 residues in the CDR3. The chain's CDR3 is CASSMLSGAEQYF. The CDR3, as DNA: TGTGCCAGTAGTATGTTGTCGGGCGCCGAGCAGTACTTC.

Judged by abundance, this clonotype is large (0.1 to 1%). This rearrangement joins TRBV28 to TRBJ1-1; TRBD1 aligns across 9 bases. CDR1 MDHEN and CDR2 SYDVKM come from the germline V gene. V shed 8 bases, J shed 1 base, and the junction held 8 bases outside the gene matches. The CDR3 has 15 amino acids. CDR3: CASGSQGARNTEAFF. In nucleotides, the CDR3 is TGTGCCAGCGGCTCACAGGGGGCTAGGAACACTGAAGCTTTCTTT.

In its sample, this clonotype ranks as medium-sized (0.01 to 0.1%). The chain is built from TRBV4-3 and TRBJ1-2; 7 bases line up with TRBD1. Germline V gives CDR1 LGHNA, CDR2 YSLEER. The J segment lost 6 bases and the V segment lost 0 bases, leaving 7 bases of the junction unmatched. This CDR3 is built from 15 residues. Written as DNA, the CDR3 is TGCGCCAGCAGCCAAGAGGAGGGGGCAATCGATGGCTACACCTTC. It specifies CASSQEEGAIDGYTF.

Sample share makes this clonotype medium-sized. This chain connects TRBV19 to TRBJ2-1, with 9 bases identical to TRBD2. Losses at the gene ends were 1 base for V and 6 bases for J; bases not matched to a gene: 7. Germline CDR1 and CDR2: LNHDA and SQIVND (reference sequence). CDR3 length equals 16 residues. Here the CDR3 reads CASSIALASGANEQFF. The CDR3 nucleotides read TGTGCCAGTAGTATAGCTTTAGCTAGCGGGGCCAATGAGCAGTTCTTC.

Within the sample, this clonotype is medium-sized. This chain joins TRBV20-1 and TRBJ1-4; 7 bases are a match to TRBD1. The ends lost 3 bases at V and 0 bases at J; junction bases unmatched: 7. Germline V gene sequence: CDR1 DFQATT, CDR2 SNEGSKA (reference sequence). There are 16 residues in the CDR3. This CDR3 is CSARDRTTATNEKLFF. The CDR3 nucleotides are TGCAGTGCTAGGGACAGGACCACTGCAACTAATGAAAAACTGTTTTTT.

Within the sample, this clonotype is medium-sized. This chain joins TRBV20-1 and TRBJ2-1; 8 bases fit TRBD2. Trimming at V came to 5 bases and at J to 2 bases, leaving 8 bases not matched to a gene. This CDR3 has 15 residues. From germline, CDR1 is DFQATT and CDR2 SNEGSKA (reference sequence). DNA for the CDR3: TGCAGTGCTCACCGGACTAGCAGTCCCTACAATGAGCAGTTCTTC. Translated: CSAHRTSSPYNEQFF.

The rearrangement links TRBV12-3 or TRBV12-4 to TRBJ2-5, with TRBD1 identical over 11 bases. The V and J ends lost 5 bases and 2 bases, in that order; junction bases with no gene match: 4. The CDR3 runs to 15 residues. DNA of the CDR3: TGTGCCAGCAGTGCAAGGGACAGGGGGCAAGAGACCCAGTACTTC. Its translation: CASSARDRGQETQYF.